Following are 13 T cell receptor beta chains from one sample sequenced in a study of OX40 agonist ivuxolimab in advanced cancers. Here immunoSEQ multiplex PCR was the method, and the copy in TCRdb shows in-frame clones only, minus some. The sample has roughly 45,000 clones, 88% seen once; the top ten hold 3% to 4%. The sample was CD4+ or CD8+ T cells sorted from blood, taken in a trial of the OX40 agonist ivuxolimab. The receptor set was obtained from an adult with an advanced solid tumor such as melanoma, head and neck, liver or kidney cancer.

This chain's CDR3 is CASSQDLGGGGYTF. The CDR3 DNA is TGCGCCAGCAGCCAAGATCTCGGCGGTGGTGGCTACACCTTC. The chain has TRBV4-1 and TRBJ1-2; D ambiguous. The CDR3 extends over 14 amino acids. The V end was cut by 0 bases, the J end by 7 bases, with 12 bases between. Germline-derived CDR1 and CDR2 are MGHRA and YSYEKL.

V usage is TRBV9 and J usage is TRBJ2-7, with TRBD2 identical over 8 bases. Germline assignment: CDR1 SGDLS and CDR2 YYNGEE. The CDR3 contains 18 residues. The J segment lost 1 base and the V segment lost 1 base, leaving 13 bases of the junction unmatched. The CDR3 sequence: CASSVSLGSGLVSYEQYF. In nucleotides, the CDR3 is TGTGCCAGCAGCGTAAGTTTGGGATCGGGACTAGTATCCTACGAGCAGTACTTC.

The V and J genes are TRBV7-3 and TRBJ2-2; no clear D. CDR1 is SGHTA, CDR2 FQGTGA, per germline. This CDR3 is 14 amino acids long. V was pared by 4 bases and J by 4 bases, with 10 bases between. The CDR3 region is CASSSTSGTGELFF. CDR3 coding DNA: TGTGCCAGCAGCTCAACGAGTGGCACCGGGGAGCTGTTTTTT.

This clone was observed a single time. This chain joins TRBV7-2 and TRBJ2-7; 10 bases fit TRBD1. Trimming took 4 bases from V and 5 from J; bases not matched to a gene: 5. This CDR3 has 14 amino acids. Germline CDR1 SGHTA, CDR2 FQGNSA. CDR3 coding DNA: TGTGCCAGCAGCTCCCGACAGGGGGCAAACGAGCAGTACTTC. It specifies CASSSRQGANEQYF.

J is TRBJ2-1 and V is TRBV19, with D possibly matching TRBD2 (7 bases). Germline-derived CDR1 and CDR2 are LNHDA and SQIVND (reference sequence). V was shortened by 1 base and J by 4 bases, with 26 bases between the two germline ends. CDR3 size: 20 residues. This CDR3 reads CASSIGARGGIGGVYNEQFF. For the CDR3, the DNA is TGTGCCAGTAGTATAGGGGCAAGGGGGGGGATCGGCGGCGTATACAATGAGCAGTTCTTC.

This sequence joins TRBV30 and TRBJ2-7; 9 bases fit TRBD1. Germline values: CDR1 GTSNPN, CDR2 SVGIG (reference sequence). The CDR3 is 12 amino acids. J lost 3 bases, V lost 5 bases, and 2 bases had no gene match. The CDR3 loop is CAWEDRGYEQYF. In DNA form, the CDR3 reads TGTGCCTGGGAGGACAGGGGCTACGAGCAGTACTTC.

The chain couples TRBV4-1 to TRBJ2-7; 14 positions agree with TRBD2. The V and J ends lost 1 base and 2 bases, in that order; junction bases with no gene match: 4. This CDR3 contains 17 residues. Germline V gene sequence: CDR1 MGHRA, CDR2 YSYEKL. As DNA, the CDR3 is TGCGCCAGCAGCCAAGGTGCGACTAGCGGGAGGGCCTACGAGCAGTACTTC. It encodes CASSQGATSGRAYEQYF.

This sequence joins TRBV28 and TRBJ1-2; D not certain. Trimming cost V 2 bases and J 8 bases, with 9 bases left between them. This CDR3 comprises 12 residues. Germline values: CDR1 MDHEN, CDR2 SYDVKM. The CDR3 spells CASSLGPSGYTF. Here the CDR3 DNA reads TGTGCCAGCAGTTTAGGCCCATCGGGCTACACCTTC.

The rearrangement links TRBV5-4 to TRBJ2-2, with TRBD2 matching 15 bases. This CDR3 has 17 residues. The junction had 4 bases not matched to a gene; V was cut back by 5 bases and J by 2 bases. CDR1 is SGHNT and CDR2 is YYREEE in the germline V gene (reference sequence). CDR3 DNA sequence: TGTGCCAGCAGGACGGGACTAGCGGGAGGAAACACCGGGGAGCTGTTTTTT. Translation: CASRTGLAGGNTGELFF.

This chain joins TRBV6-5 and TRBJ2-7; 12 bases fit TRBD1. V was pared by 1 base and J by 6 bases, with 4 bases of the junction left unmatched. Germline values: CDR1 MNHEY, CDR2 SVGAGI. The CDR3 has 15 residues. The CDR3, as DNA: TGTGCCAGCAGTTACTGGGGACAGGGGGCCTCCGAGCAGTACTTC. This sequence encodes CASSYWGQGASEQYF.

The genes are TRBV5-1 and TRBJ2-1, with a weak D call TRBD1 (6 bases). Trimming stripped 0 bases from V and 8 bases from J, with 15 bases between. Germline V gene data show CDR1 as SGHRS and CDR2 as YFSETQ. There are 15 residues in the CDR3. In DNA, the CDR3 is TGCGCCAGCAGCTTGGAGCCTAGGGGGATGGATGAGCAGTTCTTC. Its translation: CASSLEPRGMDEQFF.

In this sample, this clone turned up once. V is TRBV7-9 and J is TRBJ2-1, with TRBD1 identical over 7 bases. The germline CDR1 and CDR2 sequences are SEHNR and FQNEAQ (reference sequence). The CDR3 totals 15 residues. The trim removed 7 bases at V and 0 bases at J, leaving 6 bases unmatched. CDR3 amino acids: CASTTGAHSYNEQFF. The CDR3 bases are TGTGCCAGCACCACAGGGGCCCACTCCTACAATGAGCAGTTCTTC.

This clone was found a few times. This chain links TRBV14 with TRBJ2-3; D uncertain. V was pared by 0 bases and J by 11 bases, with 12 bases between. The germline gives CDR1 SGHDN, CDR2 FVKESK. The CDR3 has 13 amino acids. CDR3 residues: CASSQDLADRQYF. In DNA form, the CDR3 reads TGTGCCAGCAGCCAAGATCTGGCAGACCGGCAGTATTTT.